Presented here are 20 T cell receptor beta chains from one specimen sequenced in a study of cytomegalovirus exposure and HLA in healthy donors. The PCR made use of 60 Vbeta and 13 Jbeta primers. Assay: immunoSEQ multiplex PCR; the TCRdb copy retains only in-frame clones and omits some. The sample holds fewer than 150,000 clones, around 63% seen once. Sequenced input: PBMCs. The receptors originated from a human donor in good health.

The chain couples TRBV7-2 to TRBJ2-7, with D possibly being TRBD1 (7 bases). The CDR3 contains 14 residues. Between the trimmed V and J ends, which lost 5 bases and 2 bases, there was a span of 13 bases. Germline values: CDR1 SGHTA, CDR2 FQGNSA. CDR3 coding DNA: TGTGCCAGCAGCCCCCAGGGGGGAGCCTACGAGCAGTACTTC. Its translation: CASSPQGGAYEQYF.

The rearrangement links TRBV7-6 to TRBJ2-7, with D tentatively TRBD2 (6 bases). Germline CDR1 SGHVS, CDR2 FNYEAQ. The CDR3 covers 17 residues. The germline V and J ends were trimmed by 5 bases and 3 bases, with 23 bases remaining between them. Here the CDR3 reads CASSLRGGALLHYEQYF. In DNA, the CDR3 is TGTGCCAGCAGCCTTCGAGGCGGGGCTTTACTCCACTACGAGCAGTACTTC.

The chain carries TRBV5-6 and TRBJ2-1; TRBD2 matches 10 bases. The junction had 11 bases not matched to a gene; V was cut back by 4 bases and J by 7 bases. The germline CDR1 and CDR2 sequences are SGHDT and YYEEEE. The CDR3 runs to 16 residues. Here the CDR3 reads CASSRGSSGSGNEQFF. For the CDR3, the DNA is TGTGCCAGCAGCCGAGGTTCTAGCGGGAGCGGGAATGAGCAGTTCTTC.

The gene calls are TRBV18 and TRBJ1-5; 9 bases map to TRBD1. The CDR3 has 16 amino acids. CDR1 and CDR2 from the germline V gene are KGHSH and LQKENI. After removal of 5 bases from V and 2 bases from J, the junction contained 7 bases not matched to a gene. As DNA, the CDR3 is TGTGCCAGCTCAGAACAGGGGGCGCTTGGCAATCAGCCCCAGCATTTT. It codes for CASSEQGALGNQPQHF.

V and J are TRBV13 and TRBJ2-5; no clear D gene. The J call is uncertain, as TRBJ2-7 better fits the DNA end. CDR1 is PRHDT and CDR2 is FYEKMQ in the germline V gene (reference sequence). CDR3 length equals 13 residues. CDR3 sequence (DNA): TGTGCCAGCAGCTTAGAGGCAGACTACGAGCAGTACTTC. Its translation is CASSLEADYEQYF.

V gene TRBV19 combines with J gene TRBJ1-4; D might be TRBD1 (5 bases). Trimming stripped 5 bases from V and 0 bases from J, with 10 bases between. Germline lookup yields CDR1 LNHDA and CDR2 SQIVND (reference sequence). The CDR3 has 15 amino acids. The DNA of the CDR3 is TGTGCCAGTAGTTCCACAGGATCAACTAATGAAAAACTGTTTTTT. Translation: CASSSTGSTNEKLFF.

The gene calls are TRBV28 and TRBJ2-1, with 10 bases that match TRBD1. Germline CDR1 is MDHEN and CDR2 is SYDVKM. The ends lost 2 bases at V and 1 base at J; junction bases unmatched: 5. The length of the CDR3 is 17 residues. CDR3 nucleotides: TGTGCCAGCAGTTTACTCCGGGACAGGGGTTCCTACAATGAGCAGTTCTTC. Its translation: CASSLLRDRGSYNEQFF.

This clone was seen a handful of times. CDR3 amino acids: CASSQGLNYEQYF. DNA for the CDR3: TGCGCCAGCAGCCAAGGACTAAACTACGAGCAGTACTTC. The gene calls are TRBV4-1 and TRBJ2-7; TRBD2 is a possible D gene (5 bases). Germline CDR1 reads MGHRA; CDR2 reads YSYEKL. The CDR3 is 13 residues long. The V gene lost 1 base and the J gene lost 3 bases, with 7 bases spanning the gap.

The rearrangement links TRBV19 to TRBJ2-3; tentatively, D is TRBD2 (6 bases). CDR1 LNHDA and CDR2 SQIVND come from the germline V gene (reference sequence). This CDR3 has 15 residues. V gave up 4 bases and J gave up 3 bases, with 14 bases separating them. The DNA for the CDR3 is TGTGCCAGTAGTACTTCTGGAGGGATTACAGATACGCAGTATTTT. Translating it yields CASSTSGGITDTQYF.

This chain links TRBV11-3 with TRBJ2-2; 8 bases are shared with TRBD1. Germline V gene sequence: CDR1 SGHNT, CDR2 YENEEA. V was pared by 5 bases and J by 4 bases, with 12 bases of the junction left unmatched. The CDR3 loop spans 17 amino acids. CDR3 bases: TGTGCCAGCAGCCCCCCCACGACAGGGGCGGTCACCGGGGAGCTGTTTTTT. Amino acid sequence: CASSPPTTGAVTGELFF.

The chain couples TRBV15 to TRBJ2-7; 7 positions match TRBD2. The V and J ends lost 2 bases and 3 bases, in that order; junction bases with no gene match: 4. This CDR3 spans 14 amino acids. In germline, CDR1 is LNHNV, CDR2 YYDKDF (reference sequence). Written as DNA, the CDR3 is TGTGCCACCAGCAGACTAGCGGAGGGCTACGAGCAGTACTTC. It encodes CATSRLAEGYEQYF.

The gene calls are TRBV11-2 and TRBJ2-1, with 14 bases aligning to TRBD2. Germline trimming cut 5 bases from V and 10 bases from J; bases unmatched to any gene: 7. This CDR3 has 15 amino acids. The germline V gene has CDR1 SGHAT and CDR2 FQNNGV. The CDR3 sequence is CASSPGLAGVREQFF. The CDR3 DNA reads as TGTGCCAGCAGCCCGGGACTAGCGGGAGTTCGGGAGCAGTTCTTC.

A few counts support this clone. The chain joins TRBV4-1 to TRBJ2-5; 14 nucleotides align to TRBD2. The germline CDR1 and CDR2 sequences are MGHRA and YSYEKL. The CDR3 extends over 18 amino acids. The ends lost 6 bases at V and 2 bases at J; junction bases unmatched: 11. The CDR3 nucleotides read TGCGCCAGCAGAGGGACTAGCGGGAGAGGGGGAACACAAGAGACCCAGTACTTC. As protein: CASRGTSGRGGTQETQYF.

The V gene is TRBV11-3, the J gene TRBJ1-1; 9 bases agree with TRBD1. Trimming took 1 base from V and 4 from J; bases not matched to a gene: 4. CDR3 length equals 15 residues. The germline V gene has CDR1 SGHNT and CDR2 YENEEA. CDR3 in DNA: TGTGCCAGCAGCTTAGGGGACAGGGATATCACTGAAGCTTTCTTT. Protein sequence: CASSLGDRDITEAFF. Full variable domain (remainder filled in from reference TRBV11-3 and TRBJ1-1): EAGVVQSPRYKIIEKKQPVAFWCNPISGHNTLYWYLQNLGQGPELLIRYENEEAVDDSQLPKDRFSAERLKGVDSTLKIQPAELGDSAVYLCASSLGDRDITEAFFGQGTRLTVV.

There are a few counts of this clone. This rearrangement joins TRBV6-4 to TRBJ2-2, with D perhaps matching TRBD1 (8 bases). Germline CDR1 and CDR2: MRHNA and SNTAGT. The CDR3 has 18 amino acids. Trimming removed 6 bases at V and 3 bases at J, with 23 bases between. CDR3 sequence: CASRDNSGQGGDTGELFF. The CDR3, as DNA: TGTGCCAGCAGAGACAACTCCGGACAGGGAGGGGACACCGGGGAGCTGTTTTTT.

The chain employs TRBV7-2 and TRBJ2-7; TRBD1 agrees at 7 bases. Germline V gene lookup returns CDR1 SGHTA and CDR2 FQGNSA. The V segment lost 3 bases and the J segment 2 bases; nucleotides outside the gene matches: 4. The CDR3 runs to 14 residues. The DNA of the CDR3 is TGTGCCAGCAGCTTTCGGCAGGGGGCCTACGAGCAGTACTTC. Its protein product is CASSFRQGAYEQYF.

This clone was seen only a few times. The rearrangement joins TRBV7-9 to TRBJ2-6; D possibly corresponds to TRBD2 (5 bases). This CDR3 has 14 residues. The germline CDR1 and CDR2 sequences are SEHNR and FQNEAQ (reference sequence). V was clipped by 4 bases and J by 3 bases, with 7 bases between them. CDR3 nucleotides: TGTGCCAGCAGCTCCCGGGGTGGGGCCAACGTCCTGACTTTC. This codes for CASSSRGGANVLTF.

The CDR3 sequence is CASSKGTSGRVMRDTGELFF. The CDR3 region has the DNA TGTGCCAGCAGCAAGGGGACTAGCGGGAGAGTTATGCGGGACACCGGGGAGCTGTTTTTT. The V gene is TRBV9, the J gene TRBJ2-2, with 14 positions matching TRBD2. With 4 bases clipped from V and 3 bases from J, the junction kept 14 bases outside the gene matches. The CDR3 has 20 residues. CDR1 SGDLS and CDR2 YYNGEE come from the germline V gene.

This clone was observed a handful of times. The chain is built from TRBV18 and TRBJ1-5, with D possibly matching TRBD1 (6 bases). Germline V gene lookup returns CDR1 KGHSH and CDR2 LQKENI. CDR3 length equals 16 residues. V was trimmed by 3 bases and J by 0 bases, leaving 12 bases between them. In DNA, the CDR3 is TGTGCCAGCTCACCTAGGCAAGGGGGTAGCAATCAGCCCCAGCATTTT. This gives the protein CASSPRQGGSNQPQHF.

V usage is TRBV28 and J usage is TRBJ2-7; 8 nucleotides agree with TRBD2. V lost 10 bases to trimming and J lost 0 bases; unmatched junction nucleotides: 2. CDR1 and CDR2 (germline): MDHEN, SYDVKM. The CDR3 covers 12 residues. This CDR3 reads CATTSDSYEQYF. The CDR3 coding sequence is TGTGCCACGACTAGCGACTCCTACGAGCAGTACTTC.